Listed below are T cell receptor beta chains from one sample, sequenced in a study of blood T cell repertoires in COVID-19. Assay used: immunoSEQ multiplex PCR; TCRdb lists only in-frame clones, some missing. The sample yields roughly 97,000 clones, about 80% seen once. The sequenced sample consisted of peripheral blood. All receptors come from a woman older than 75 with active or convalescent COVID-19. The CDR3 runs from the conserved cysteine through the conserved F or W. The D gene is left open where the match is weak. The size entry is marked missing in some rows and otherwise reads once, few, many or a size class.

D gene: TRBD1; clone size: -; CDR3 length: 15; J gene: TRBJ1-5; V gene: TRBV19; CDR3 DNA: TGTGCCAGTACCACTACAGGGGAAAGGAATCAGCCCCAGCATTTT; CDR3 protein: CASTTTGERNQPQHF
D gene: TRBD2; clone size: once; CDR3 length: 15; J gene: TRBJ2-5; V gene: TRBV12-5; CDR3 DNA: TGTGCTAGTGGCCCGGGACTAGTTGGCCAAGAGACCCAGTACTTC; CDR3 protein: CASGPGLVGQETQYF
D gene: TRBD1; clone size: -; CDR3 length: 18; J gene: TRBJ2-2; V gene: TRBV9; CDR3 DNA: TGTGCCAGCAGCGTGGGACAGGGAAACCTCGCGAACACCGGGGAGCTGTTTTTT; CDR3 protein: CASSVGQGNLANTGELFF
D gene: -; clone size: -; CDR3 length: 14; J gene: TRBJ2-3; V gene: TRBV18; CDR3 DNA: TGTGCCAGCTCACCGACAGACGGCACAGATACGCAGTATTTT; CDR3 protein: CASSPTDGTDTQYF
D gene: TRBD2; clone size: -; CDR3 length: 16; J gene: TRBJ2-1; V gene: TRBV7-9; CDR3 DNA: TGTGCCAGCAGCCCAACTAGCGGAGGGGATTACAATGAGCAGTTCTTC; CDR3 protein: CASSPTSGGDYNEQFF
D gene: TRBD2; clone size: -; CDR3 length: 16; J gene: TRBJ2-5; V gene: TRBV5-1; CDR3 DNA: TGCGCCAGCAGCGAGGGACTAGCGGGATTGTGGGAGACCCAGTACTTC; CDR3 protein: CASSEGLAGLWETQYF
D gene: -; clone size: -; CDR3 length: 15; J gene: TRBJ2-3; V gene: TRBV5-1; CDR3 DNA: TGCGCCAGCAGCTTGGGTCAGGGGGGACGAGATACGCAGTATTTT; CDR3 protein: CASSLGQGGRDTQYF
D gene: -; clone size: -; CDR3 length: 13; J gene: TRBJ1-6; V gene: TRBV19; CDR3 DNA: TGTGCCAGTAGTATAGATCGGAGTTCACCCCTCCACTTT; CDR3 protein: CASSIDRSSPLHF
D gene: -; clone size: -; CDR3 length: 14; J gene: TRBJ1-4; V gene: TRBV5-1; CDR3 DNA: TGCGCCAGCAGCTTGGAATCAGGGAATGAAAAACTGTTTTTT; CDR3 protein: CASSLESGNEKLFF
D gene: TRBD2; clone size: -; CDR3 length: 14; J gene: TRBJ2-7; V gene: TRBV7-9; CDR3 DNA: TGTGCCAGCAGCTTACTGGCGGGGGGGTACGAGCAGTACTTC; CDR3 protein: CASSLLAGGYEQYF
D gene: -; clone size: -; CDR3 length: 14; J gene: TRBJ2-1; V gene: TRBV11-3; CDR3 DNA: TGTGCCAGCAGCTTAGGCGCTAGCTCTTGGGAGCAGTTCTTC; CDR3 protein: CASSLGASSWEQFF
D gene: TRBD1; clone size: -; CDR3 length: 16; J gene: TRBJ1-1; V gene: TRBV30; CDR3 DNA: TGTGCCTGGAGTGACAGGGGACGAAGGGGGAACACTGAAGCTTTCTTT; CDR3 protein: CAWSDRGRRGNTEAFF
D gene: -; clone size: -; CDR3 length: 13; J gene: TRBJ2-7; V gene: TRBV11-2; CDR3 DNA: TGTGCCAGCAGCTTAGATCTGGGTAGCAAGCAGTACTTC; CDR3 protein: CASSLDLGSKQYF
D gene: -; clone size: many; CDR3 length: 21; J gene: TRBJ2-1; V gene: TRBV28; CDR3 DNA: TGTGCCAGCAGTTCTGAAGATGGGATAGGACCGGGACTGACTTGGGACAATGAGCAGTTCTTC; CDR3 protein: CASSSEDGIGPGLTWDNEQFF
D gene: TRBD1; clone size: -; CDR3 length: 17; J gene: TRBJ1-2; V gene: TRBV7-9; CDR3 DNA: TGTGCCAGCAGCCCCGGGACAGGGGGCTGGGGAGTCTATGGCTACACCTTC; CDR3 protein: CASSPGTGGWGVYGYTF
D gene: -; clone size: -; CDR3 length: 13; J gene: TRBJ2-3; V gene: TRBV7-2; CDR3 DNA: TGTGCCAGCAGCTTTAGGGGGACAGATACGCAGTATTTT; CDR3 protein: CASSFRGTDTQYF
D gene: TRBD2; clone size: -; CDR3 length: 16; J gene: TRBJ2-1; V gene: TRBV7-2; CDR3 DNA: TGTGCCAGCAGCTTACGTCGAGCGGGAGGGTTGGGTGAGCAGTTCTTC; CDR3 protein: CASSLRRAGGLGEQFF
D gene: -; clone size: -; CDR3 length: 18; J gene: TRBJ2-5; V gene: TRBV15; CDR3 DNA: TGTGCCACCAGCGGACGCGGGGCACTCGGCGTGTACCAAGAGACCCAGTACTTC; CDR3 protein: CATSGRGALGVYQETQYF
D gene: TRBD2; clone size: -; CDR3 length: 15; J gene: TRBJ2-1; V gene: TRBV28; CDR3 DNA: TGTGCCAGTCAGAGCGGGGGGGGCTCCTACAATGAGCAGTTCTTC; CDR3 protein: CASQSGGGSYNEQFF
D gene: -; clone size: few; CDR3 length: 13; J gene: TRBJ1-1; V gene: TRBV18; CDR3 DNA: TGTGCCAGCTCACCTCAGGGAAACACTGAAGCTTTCTTT; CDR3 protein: CASSPQGNTEAFF
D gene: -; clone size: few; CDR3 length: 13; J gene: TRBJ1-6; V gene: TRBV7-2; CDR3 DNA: TGTGCCAGCAGCTCACAGATTAATTCACCCCTCCACTTT; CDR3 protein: CASSSQINSPLHF
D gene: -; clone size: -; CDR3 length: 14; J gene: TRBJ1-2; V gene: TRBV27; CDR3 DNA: TGTGCCAGCAGTTCCTCGACAGAACGCTATGGCTACACCTTC; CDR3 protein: CASSSSTERYGYTF
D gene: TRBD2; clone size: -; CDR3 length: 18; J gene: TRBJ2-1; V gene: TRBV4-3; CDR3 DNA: TGCGCCAGCAGCCGTGGACTAGCGGGATTAAGCTCCTACAATGAGCAGTTCTTC; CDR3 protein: CASSRGLAGLSSYNEQFF
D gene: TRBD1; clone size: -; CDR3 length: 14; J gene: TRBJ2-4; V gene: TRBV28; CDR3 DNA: TGTGCCAGCAGCTCACAGGGGGGTATTATCATTCAGTACTTC; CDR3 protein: CASSSQGGIIIQYF
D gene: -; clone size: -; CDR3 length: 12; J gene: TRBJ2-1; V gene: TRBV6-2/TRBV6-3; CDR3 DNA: TGTGCCAGCAGTTGGCGGTCCAATGAGCAGTTCTTC; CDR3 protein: CASSWRSNEQFF
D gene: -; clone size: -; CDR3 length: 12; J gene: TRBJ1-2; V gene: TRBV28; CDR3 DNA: TGTGCCAGCAATCAGGGGCTGCGGGGCTACACCTTC; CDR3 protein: CASNQGLRGYTF
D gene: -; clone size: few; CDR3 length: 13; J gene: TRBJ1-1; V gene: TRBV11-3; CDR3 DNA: TGTGCCAGCAGCTTGAGGGGGGGCACTGAAGCTTTCTTT; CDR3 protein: CASSLRGGTEAFF
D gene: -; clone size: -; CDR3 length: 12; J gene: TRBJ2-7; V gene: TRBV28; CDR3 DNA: TGTGCCAGCAGCTCCGTTCTCTACGAGCAGTACTTC; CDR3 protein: CASSSVLYEQYF
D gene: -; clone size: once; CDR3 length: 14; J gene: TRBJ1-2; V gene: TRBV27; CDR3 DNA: TGTGCCAGCAACAATGGGGGGAGGAGCTATGGCTACACCTTC; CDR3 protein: CASNNGGRSYGYTF
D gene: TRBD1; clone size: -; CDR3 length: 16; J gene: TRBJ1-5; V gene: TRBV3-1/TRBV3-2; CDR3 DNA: TGTGCCAGCAGCCTAAGCACAGGGGGCGGAGGTCAGCCCCAGCATTTT; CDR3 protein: CASSLSTGGGGQPQHF
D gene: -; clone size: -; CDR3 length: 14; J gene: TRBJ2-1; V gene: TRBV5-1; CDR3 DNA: TGCGCCAGCAGCTTATCGGGGGTGGGGAATGAGCAGTTCTTC; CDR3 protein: CASSLSGVGNEQFF
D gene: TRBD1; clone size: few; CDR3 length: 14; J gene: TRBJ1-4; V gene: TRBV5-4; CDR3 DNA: TGTGCCAGCAAGCCGGGACAGGGTAATGAAAAACTGTTTTTT; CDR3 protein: CASKPGQGNEKLFF
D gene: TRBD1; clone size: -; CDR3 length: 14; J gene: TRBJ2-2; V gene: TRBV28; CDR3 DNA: TGTGCCAGCAGCCCCGGACAGGGGACCGGGGAGCTGTTTTTT; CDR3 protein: CASSPGQGTGELFF
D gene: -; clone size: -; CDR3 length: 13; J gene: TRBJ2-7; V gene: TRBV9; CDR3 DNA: TGTGCCAGCAGCCCAGATACAGTCTACGAGCAGTACTTC; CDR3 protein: CASSPDTVYEQYF
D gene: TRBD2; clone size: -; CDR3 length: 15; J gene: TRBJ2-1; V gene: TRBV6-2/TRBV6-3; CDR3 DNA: TGTGCCAGCAGTTACGGACTAGCGGGGATCGATGAGCAGTTCTTC; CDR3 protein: CASSYGLAGIDEQFF
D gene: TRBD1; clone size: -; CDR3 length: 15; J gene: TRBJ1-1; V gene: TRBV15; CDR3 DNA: TGTGCCACCAGAACCACAGGGGAAAAGAACACTGAAGCTTTCTTT; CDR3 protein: CATRTTGEKNTEAFF
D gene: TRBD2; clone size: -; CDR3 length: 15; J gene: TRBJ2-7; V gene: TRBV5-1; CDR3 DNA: TGCGCCAGCAGTAATTCGCGGGAGGGCCGTGTTGGGCAGTACTTC; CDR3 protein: CASSNSREGRVGQYF
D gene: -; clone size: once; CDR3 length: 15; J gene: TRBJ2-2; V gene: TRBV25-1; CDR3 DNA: TGTGCCAGCAGTGAAAAGGGGTTGAGCACCGGGGAGCTGTTTTTT; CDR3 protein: CASSEKGLSTGELFF
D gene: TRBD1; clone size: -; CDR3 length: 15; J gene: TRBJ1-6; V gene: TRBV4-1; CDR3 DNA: TGCGCCAGCAGCCAGAGAGACAGGGATTATTCACCCCTCCACTTT; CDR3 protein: CASSQRDRDYSPLHF
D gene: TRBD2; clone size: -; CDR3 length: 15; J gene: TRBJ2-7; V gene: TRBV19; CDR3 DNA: TGTGCCAGTAGGTCCGAGACTAGCGCGACCTACGAGCAGTACTTC; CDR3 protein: CASRSETSATYEQYF
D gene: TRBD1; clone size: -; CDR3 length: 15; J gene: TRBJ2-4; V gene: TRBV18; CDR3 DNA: TGTGCCAGCTCACCGCCCGGGACAGAGCAAAACATTCAGTACTTC; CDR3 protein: CASSPPGTEQNIQYF
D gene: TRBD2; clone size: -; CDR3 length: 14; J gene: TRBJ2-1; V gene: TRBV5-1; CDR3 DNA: TGCGCCAGCAGCTCCCTAGCGGGTCCGAATGAGCAGTTCTTC; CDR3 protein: CASSSLAGPNEQFF
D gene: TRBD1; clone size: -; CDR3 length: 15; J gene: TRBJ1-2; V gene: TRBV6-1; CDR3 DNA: TGTGCCAGCAGTGAAGGCCCGACAGGGGCCTATGGCTACACCTTC; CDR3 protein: CASSEGPTGAYGYTF
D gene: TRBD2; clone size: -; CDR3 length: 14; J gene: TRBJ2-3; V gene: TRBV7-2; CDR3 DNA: TGTGCCAGCAGGACTAGCGGGAGCACAGATACGCAGTATTTT; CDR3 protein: CASRTSGSTDTQYF
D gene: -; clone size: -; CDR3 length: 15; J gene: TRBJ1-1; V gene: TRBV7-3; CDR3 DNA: TGTGCCAGCAGCAGTACGGGATTGGCGAACACTGAAGCTTTCTTT; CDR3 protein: CASSSTGLANTEAFF
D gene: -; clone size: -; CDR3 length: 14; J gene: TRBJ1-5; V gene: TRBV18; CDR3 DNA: TGTGCCAGCTCACCGGGGGGAGGCAATCAGCCCCAGCATTTT; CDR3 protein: CASSPGGGNQPQHF
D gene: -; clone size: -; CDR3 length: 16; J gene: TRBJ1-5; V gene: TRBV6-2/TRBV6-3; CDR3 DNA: TGTGCCAGCAGTTACTCGAAACAGGGAGGCAATCAGCCCCAGCATTTT; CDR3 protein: CASSYSKQGGNQPQHF
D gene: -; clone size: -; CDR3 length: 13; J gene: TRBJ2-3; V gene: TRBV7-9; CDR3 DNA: TGTGCCAGCAGCCAAAATACGGGAGATACGCAGTATTTT; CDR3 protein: CASSQNTGDTQYF
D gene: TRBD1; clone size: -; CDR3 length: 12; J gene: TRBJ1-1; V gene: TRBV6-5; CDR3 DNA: TGTGCCAGCAGTTCCCCGGGACAGGAAGCTTTCTTT; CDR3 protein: CASSSPGQEAFF
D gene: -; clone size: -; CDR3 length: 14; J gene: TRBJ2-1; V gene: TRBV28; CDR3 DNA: TGTGCCAGCAGTTTACGCAGATTAGCGGATGAGCAGTTCTTC; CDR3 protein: CASSLRRLADEQFF
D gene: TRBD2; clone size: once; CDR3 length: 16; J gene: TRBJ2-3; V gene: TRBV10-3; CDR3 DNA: TGTGCCATCAGTGAGCCCAGCGGGGGGCCCACAGATACGCAGTATTTT; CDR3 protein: CAISEPSGGPTDTQYF
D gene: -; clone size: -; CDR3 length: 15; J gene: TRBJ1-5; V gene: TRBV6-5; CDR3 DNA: TGTGCCAGCAGCAGGGACACGTATAGCAATCAGCCCCAGCATTTT; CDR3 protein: CASSRDTYSNQPQHF
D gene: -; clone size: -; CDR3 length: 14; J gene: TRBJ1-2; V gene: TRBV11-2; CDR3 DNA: TGTGCCAGCAGCCAGAAATCAGGGTTTATTGGCTACACCTTC; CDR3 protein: CASSQKSGFIGYTF